The clone carrying this T cell receptor (beta chain) was detected a few times. This CDR3 spans 15 amino acids. V was clipped by 6 bases and J by 5 bases; unmatched bases: 7. Germline CDR1 reads SNHLY; CDR2 reads FYNNEI. This sample was included in a study of blood T cell repertoires in COVID-19. The protocol was immunoSEQ multiplex PCR, while the TCRdb copy is restricted to in-frame clones and leaves out a portion. The data contain about 320,000 clones, approximately 81% of them singletons. This TCR was recovered from a woman aged 30 to 39 who had been exposed to COVID-19. The V gene is TRBV2, the J gene TRBJ1-5; TRBD1 agrees at 10 bases. The sample comprised PBMCs or T cells enriched from blood (not recorded which). The CDR3 sequence is CASSRDRGADQPQHF. The DNA for the CDR3 is TGTGCCAGCAGCCGGGACAGGGGAGCCGATCAGCCCCAGCATTTT.